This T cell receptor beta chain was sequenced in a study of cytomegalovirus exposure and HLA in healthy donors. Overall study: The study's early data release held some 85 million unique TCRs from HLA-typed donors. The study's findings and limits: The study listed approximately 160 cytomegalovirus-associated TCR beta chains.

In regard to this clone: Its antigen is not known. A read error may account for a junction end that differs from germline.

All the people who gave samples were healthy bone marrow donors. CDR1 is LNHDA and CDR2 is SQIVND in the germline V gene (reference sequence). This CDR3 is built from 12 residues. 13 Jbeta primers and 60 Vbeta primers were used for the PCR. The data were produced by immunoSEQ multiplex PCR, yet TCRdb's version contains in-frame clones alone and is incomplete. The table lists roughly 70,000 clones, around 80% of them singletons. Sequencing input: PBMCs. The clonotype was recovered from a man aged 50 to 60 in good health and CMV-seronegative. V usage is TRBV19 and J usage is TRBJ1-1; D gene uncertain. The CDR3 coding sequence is TGTGCCAGTCGGGAGGTGAACACTGAAACTTTCTTT. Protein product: CASREVNTETFF.